Presented here are 23 T cell receptor beta chains from one specimen sequenced in a study of blood T cells in healthy people across ages. The second PCR ran about 6 to 12 cycles with a sample-barcoded 5' primer and J-beta primers. TCRdb passed the 5' RACE reads through MiXCR, listing each CDR3 protein once. The table has approximately 770,000 distinct CDR3 sequences, roughly 60% seen once. The sequencing input was blood. These receptors were obtained from a man aged 25-40 years in good health.

V usage is TRBV28 and J usage is TRBJ2-3, with TRBD2 as a possible D gene (5 bases). The CDR3 is made up of 14 amino acids. V lost 5 bases to trimming and J lost 2 bases, with 11 bases between them. The germline V gene has CDR1 MDHEN and CDR2 SYDVKM. The CDR3 coding sequence is TGTGCCAGCAGTCTCCTAGCTGACACAGATACGCAGTATTTT. It yields the protein CASSLLADTDTQYF.

This clonotype was found a few times. J is TRBJ2-7 and V is TRBV20-1; 9 bases are shared with TRBD2. Unmatched junction bases numbered 4, after V lost 7 bases and J lost 3 bases. The CDR3 covers 12 residues. Germline-derived CDR1 and CDR2 are DFQATT and SNEGSKA (reference sequence). CDR3 nucleotide sequence: TGCAGTGTTAAGACTAGCGGCTACGAGCAGTACTTC. Translation: CSVKTSGYEQYF.

Turning to this clonotype: A much larger clone differs by one base, so this may be a read error. The genes are TRBV29-1 and TRBJ2-5; D might be TRBD1 (6 bases). This CDR3 spans 14 amino acids. Trimming shortened V by 4 bases and J by 4 bases, and 16 bases separated the two germline ends. The germline gives CDR1 SQVTM, CDR2 ANQGSEA. CDR3 DNA sequence: TGCAGCGTTGTCGGGACACCGGGATTAGAGACCCAGTACTTC. This translates into CSVVGTPGLETQYF.

The chain recombines TRBV9 with TRBJ2-7; no clear D. The CDR3 covers 13 residues. The germline V and J ends were trimmed by 4 bases and 7 bases, with 15 bases remaining between them. Germline CDR1 and CDR2: SGDLS and YYNGEE. CDR3 loop: CASSPAPRREQYF. As DNA, the CDR3 is TGTGCCAGCAGCCCCGCTCCAAGGAGAGAGCAGTACTTC.

V and J are TRBV6-1 and TRBJ2-3; 10 bases map to TRBD2. The germline CDR1 and CDR2 sequences are MNHNS and SASEGT. J gave up 5 bases and V 0 bases, and 11 bases lay outside the gene matches. The CDR3 is made up of 18 amino acids. The CDR3 DNA reads TGTGCCAGCAGTGAAGCCTTTACTAGCGGGGTTGGCAGAGATACGCAGTATTTT. Its protein is CASSEAFTSGVGRDTQYF.

This clonotype appeared a few times. The genes are TRBV9 and TRBJ2-7; unclear D gene. The V end was cut by 4 bases, the J end by 3 bases, with 11 bases between. CDR1 and CDR2 (germline): SGDLS, YYNGEE. The CDR3 runs to 13 residues. In DNA, the CDR3 is TGTGCCAGCAGCCCCCAAAACCACTACGAGCAGTACTTC. Translation gives CASSPQNHYEQYF.

This chain links TRBV7-8 with TRBJ2-4, with 9 bases fitting TRBD2. Near its end, the DNA agrees better with TRBJ2-7, so the J call may be wrong. From germline, CDR1 is SGHVS and CDR2 FQNEAQ. The CDR3 is 16 amino acids. The CDR3 DNA follows: TGTGCCAGCATCCACCAGGCGGGACTAGCATCCTACGAGCAGTACTTC. Translating gives CASIHQAGLASYEQYF.

The chain has TRBV7-6 and TRBJ2-1; 8 bases align to TRBD2. The V segment lost 5 bases and the J segment 2 bases; nucleotides outside the gene matches: 14. CDR1 is SGHVS and CDR2 is FNYEAQ in the germline V gene. The CDR3 is made up of 18 amino acids. DNA for the CDR3: TGTGCCAGCAGCCCAAATTCACTCCGGGGGGGCCCCTACAATGAGCAGTTCTTC. The encoded protein is CASSPNSLRGGPYNEQFF.

V and J are TRBV6-2 or TRBV6-3 and TRBJ1-5; no clear D. The V gene lost 8 bases and the J gene lost 5 bases, with 13 bases spanning the gap. The CDR3 contains 13 residues. Germline V gene sequence: CDR1 MNHEY, CDR2 SVGEGT. The CDR3 reads CASVAQPYQPQHF. In nucleotides, the CDR3 is TGTGCCAGCGTCGCCCAGCCGTATCAGCCCCAGCATTTT.

This clonotype was recorded at least ten times. This chain connects TRBV20-1 to TRBJ2-1; 13 nucleotides line up with TRBD2. The V segment lost 5 bases and the J segment 5 bases; nucleotides outside the gene matches: 3. The CDR3 contains 14 residues. Germline assignment: CDR1 DFQATT and CDR2 SNEGSKA (reference sequence). CDR3 loop: CSALTSGGDNEQFF. The CDR3 DNA is TGCAGTGCTCTAACTAGCGGGGGGGACAATGAGCAGTTCTTC.

The chain links TRBV20-1 to TRBJ2-3; TRBD1 aligns across 8 bases. J gave up 4 bases and V 6 bases, and 6 bases lay outside the gene matches. Germline CDR1 DFQATT, CDR2 SNEGSKA (reference sequence). CDR3 length: 13 residues. The CDR3 DNA reads as TGCAGTGCCCACCCACAGGGGGCAGATACGCAGTATTTT. Translating gives CSAHPQGADTQYF.

This rearrangement joins TRBV7-9 to TRBJ2-2; D ambiguous. The CDR3 has 13 amino acids. The V gene's germline CDR1 is SEHNR and CDR2 FQNEAQ (reference sequence). V lost 1 base to trimming and J lost 6 bases, with 6 bases between them. CDR3 protein: CASSLDKAGELFF. In DNA form, the CDR3 reads TGTGCCAGCAGCTTAGATAAAGCCGGGGAGCTGTTTTTT.

This rearrangement joins TRBV20-1 to TRBJ2-1; 7 bases align to TRBD2. J lost 4 bases, V lost 3 bases, and 9 bases had no gene match. This CDR3 spans 15 amino acids. Germline V gene data show CDR1 as DFQATT and CDR2 as SNEGSKA (reference sequence). The CDR3 DNA sequence: TGCAGTGCTAGTAAGGCGGGAGTTGGGTACAATGAGCAGTTCTTC. This sequence encodes CSASKAGVGYNEQFF.

This chain connects TRBV27 to TRBJ1-6, with D uncertain. The CDR3 runs to 17 residues. Between the trimmed V and J ends, which lost 6 bases and 9 bases, there was a span of 24 bases. From germline, CDR1 is MNHEY and CDR2 SMNVEV (reference sequence). The CDR3 DNA reads TGTGCCAGCAGCTCTGTTTTCCCCTTCGGGCTTTTTTCACCCCTCCACTTT. Translation gives CASSSVFPFGLFSPLHF.

The chain recombines TRBV15 with TRBJ2-3; 11 bases fit TRBD2. Germline CDR1 and CDR2: LNHNV and YYDKDF (reference sequence). V dropped 3 bases and J dropped 3; count of bases not matched to a gene: 5. This CDR3 spans 16 amino acids. The CDR3 DNA follows: TGTGCCACCAGCAGCGGATTAGCGGGGGGGACAGATACGCAGTATTTT. It codes for CATSSGLAGGTDTQYF.

This clonotype was detected only a few times. The rearrangement uses TRBV5-1 and TRBJ1-2; 10 bases match TRBD1. This CDR3 has 16 amino acids. CDR1 and CDR2 from the germline V gene are SGHRS and YFSETQ. Unmatched junction bases numbered 11, after V lost 4 bases and J lost 5 bases. This CDR3 is CASSLQPGQGLYGYTF. The CDR3, as DNA: TGCGCCAGCAGCCTCCAACCGGGACAGGGGTTGTATGGCTACACCTTC.

The rearrangement uses TRBV7-2 and TRBJ2-5, with 14 positions matching TRBD2. The DNA end lines up better with TRBJ2-1; the J call may be wrong. The CDR3 extends over 16 amino acids. From germline, CDR1 is SGHTA and CDR2 FQGNSA. This CDR3 reads CASGRTSGGTQETQFF. Written as DNA, the CDR3 is TGTGCCAGCGGGAGGACTAGCGGGGGGACACAAGAGACCCAGTTCTTC.

The chain is built from TRBV12-3 or TRBV12-4 and TRBJ2-1; 9 nucleotides align to TRBD2. The CDR3 is 14 amino acids. Trimming cost V 3 bases and J 5 bases; bases outside gene matches: 2. CDR3: CASSFGGRDNEQFF. In nucleotides, the CDR3 is TGTGCCAGCAGTTTTGGCGGGAGGGACAATGAGCAGTTCTTC.

The chain carries TRBV19 and TRBJ2-1; weak D call: TRBD1 (5 bases). The CDR3 has 11 amino acids. Germline V gene data show CDR1 as LNHDA and CDR2 as SQIVND (reference sequence). Trimming shortened V by 4 bases and J by 13 bases, and 11 bases separated the two germline ends. The CDR3 is CASSTMTDQFF. The CDR3 coding sequence is TGTGCCAGTAGTACGATGACAGACCAGTTCTTC.

This clonotype was found once. The chain couples TRBV2 to TRBJ2-7; the D gene is possibly TRBD1 (6 bases). This CDR3 is 18 amino acids long. The V gene lost 4 bases and the J gene lost 7 bases, with 29 bases spanning the gap. The germline V gene has CDR1 SNHLY and CDR2 FYNNEI. The CDR3 DNA reads TGTGCCAGCAGTGGACCCGAGGGCCGGACAGAGAGACCTCGGGAGCAGTACTTC. Protein: CASSGPEGRTERPREQYF. Variable domain in full (rest from reference TRBV2 and TRBJ2-7): EPEVTQTPSHQVTQMGQEVILRCVPISNHLYFYWYRQILGQKVEFLVSFYNNEISEKSEIFDDQFSVERPDGSNFTLKIRSTKLEDSAMYFCASSGPEGRTERPREQYFGPGTRLTVT.

This clonotype showed up just once. The chain uses TRBV7-2 and TRBJ1-4; D possibly corresponds to TRBD1 (6 bases). V lost 3 bases, J lost 0 bases, and 8 bases lay in between. The germline V gene encodes CDR1 SGHTA and CDR2 FQGNSA. The CDR3 extends over 15 amino acids. The DNA of the CDR3 is TGTGCCAGCAGCTTCCAGGGGACAACTAATGAAAAACTGTTTTTT. This codes for CASSFQGTTNEKLFF.

The CDR3 region is CASSDQPNYGYTF. The CDR3 DNA follows: TGTGCCAGCAGCGACCAACCTAACTATGGCTACACCTTC. The V gene is TRBV5-5, the J gene TRBJ1-2; D is undetermined. The V end was cut by 4 bases, the J end by 0 bases, with 7 bases between. CDR1 SGHKS and CDR2 YYEKEE come from the germline V gene (reference sequence). CDR3 size: 13 residues.

This rearrangement joins TRBV12-3 or TRBV12-4 to TRBJ1-2; D possibly corresponds to TRBD1 (6 bases). The V gene lost 3 bases and the J gene lost 12 bases, with 17 bases spanning the gap. The CDR3 contains 13 residues. The CDR3 bases are TGTGCCAGCAGTTTTGCAGGGATGGGGGGCCACACCTTC. Protein product: CASSFAGMGGHTF.